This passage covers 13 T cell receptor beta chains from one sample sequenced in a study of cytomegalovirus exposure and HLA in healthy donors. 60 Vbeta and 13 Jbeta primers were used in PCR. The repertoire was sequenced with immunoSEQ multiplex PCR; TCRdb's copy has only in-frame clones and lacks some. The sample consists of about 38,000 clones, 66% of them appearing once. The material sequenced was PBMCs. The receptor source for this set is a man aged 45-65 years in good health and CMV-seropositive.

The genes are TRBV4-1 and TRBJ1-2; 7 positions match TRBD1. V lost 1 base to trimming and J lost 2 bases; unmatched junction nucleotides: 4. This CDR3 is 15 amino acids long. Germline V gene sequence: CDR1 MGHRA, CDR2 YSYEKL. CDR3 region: CASSQGPGQNYGYTF. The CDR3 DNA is TGCGCCAGCAGCCAAGGGCCGGGACAGAACTATGGCTACACCTTC.

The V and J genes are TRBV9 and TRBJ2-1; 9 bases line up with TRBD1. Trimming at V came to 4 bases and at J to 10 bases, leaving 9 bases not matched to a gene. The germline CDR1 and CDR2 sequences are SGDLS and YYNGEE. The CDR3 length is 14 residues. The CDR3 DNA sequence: TGTGCCAGCAGCACCCGGGACAGGGTTAGGGAGCAGTTCTTC. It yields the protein CASSTRDRVREQFF.

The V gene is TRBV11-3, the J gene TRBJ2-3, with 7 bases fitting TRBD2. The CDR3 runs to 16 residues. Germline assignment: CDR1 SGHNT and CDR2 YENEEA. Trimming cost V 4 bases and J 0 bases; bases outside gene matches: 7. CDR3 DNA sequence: TGTGCCAGCAGCTCGTCCAGCGGGGCGAGCACAGATACGCAGTATTTT. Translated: CASSSSSGASTDTQYF.

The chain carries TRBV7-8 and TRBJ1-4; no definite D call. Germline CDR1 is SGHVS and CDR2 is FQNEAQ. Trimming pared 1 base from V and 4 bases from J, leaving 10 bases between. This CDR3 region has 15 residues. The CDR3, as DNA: TGTGCCAGCAGCTTAGATGAACAGTTTAATGAAAAACTGTTTTTT. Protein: CASSLDEQFNEKLFF.

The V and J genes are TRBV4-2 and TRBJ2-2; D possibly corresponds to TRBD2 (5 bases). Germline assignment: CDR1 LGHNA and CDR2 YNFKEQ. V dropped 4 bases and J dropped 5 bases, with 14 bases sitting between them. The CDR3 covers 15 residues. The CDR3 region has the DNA TGTGCCAGCAGCCGCCTGACATCGGGAACCGGGGAGCTGTTTTTT. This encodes CASSRLTSGTGELFF.

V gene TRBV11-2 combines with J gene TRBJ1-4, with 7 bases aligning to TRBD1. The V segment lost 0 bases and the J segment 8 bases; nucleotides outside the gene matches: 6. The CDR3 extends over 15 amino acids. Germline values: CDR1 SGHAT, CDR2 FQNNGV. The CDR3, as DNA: TGTGCCAGCAGCTTAGACCAGACAGGGATGGAAAAACTGTTTTTT. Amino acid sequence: CASSLDQTGMEKLFF.

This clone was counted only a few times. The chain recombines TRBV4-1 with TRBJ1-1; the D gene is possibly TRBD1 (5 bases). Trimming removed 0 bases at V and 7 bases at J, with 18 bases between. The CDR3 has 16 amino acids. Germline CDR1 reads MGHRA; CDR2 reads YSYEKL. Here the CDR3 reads CASSQDGVPGGIEAFF. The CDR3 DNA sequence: TGCGCCAGCAGCCAAGATGGGGTGCCCGGGGGGATTGAAGCTTTCTTT.

The CDR3 is CASSLAGGHETQYF. CDR3 bases: TGTGCCAGCAGCTTAGCGGGGGGGCACGAGACCCAGTACTTC. The chain joins TRBV7-8 to TRBJ2-5, with D possibly TRBD2 on 7 matching bases. Germline V gene lookup returns CDR1 SGHVS and CDR2 FQNEAQ. The V end was cut by 0 bases, the J end by 5 bases, with 10 bases between. The CDR3 runs to 14 residues.

The CDR3 spells CASSNTGEDSYTF. The DNA for the CDR3 is TGTGCCAGCAGCAACACAGGGGAAGATAGCTACACCTTC. The genes are TRBV5-6 and TRBJ1-2, with 7 bases that match TRBD1. Germline V CDR1 and CDR2: SGHDT, YYEEEE. V lost 4 bases, J lost 9 bases, and 9 bases stayed unmatched. This CDR3 spans 13 amino acids.

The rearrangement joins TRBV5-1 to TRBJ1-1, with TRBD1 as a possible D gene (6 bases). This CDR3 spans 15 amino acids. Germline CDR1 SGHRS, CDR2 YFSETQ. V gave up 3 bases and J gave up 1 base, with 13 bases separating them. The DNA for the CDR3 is TGCGCCAGCAGCTCGCAGGGGCCAGGGAACACTGAAGCTTTCTTT. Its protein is CASSSQGPGNTEAFF. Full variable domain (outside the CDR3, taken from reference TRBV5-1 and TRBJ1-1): KAGVTQTPRYLIKTRGQQVTLSCSPISGHRSVSWYQQTPGQGLQFLFEYFSETQRNKGNFPGRFSGRQFSNSRSEMNVSTLELGDSALYLCASSSQGPGNTEAFFGQGTRLTVV.

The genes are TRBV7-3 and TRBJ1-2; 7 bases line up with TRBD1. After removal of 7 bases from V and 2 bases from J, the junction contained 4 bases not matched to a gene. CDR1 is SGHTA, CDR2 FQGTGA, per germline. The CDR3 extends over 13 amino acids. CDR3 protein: CASNSGQNYGYTF. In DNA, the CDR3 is TGTGCCAGCAACTCGGGACAGAACTATGGCTACACCTTC.

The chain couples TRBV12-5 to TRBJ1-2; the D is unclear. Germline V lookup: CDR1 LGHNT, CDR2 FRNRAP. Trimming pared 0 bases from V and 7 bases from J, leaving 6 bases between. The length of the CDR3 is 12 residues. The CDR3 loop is CASGLVPGGYTF. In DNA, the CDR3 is TGTGCTAGTGGTTTGGTACCAGGTGGCTACACCTTC.

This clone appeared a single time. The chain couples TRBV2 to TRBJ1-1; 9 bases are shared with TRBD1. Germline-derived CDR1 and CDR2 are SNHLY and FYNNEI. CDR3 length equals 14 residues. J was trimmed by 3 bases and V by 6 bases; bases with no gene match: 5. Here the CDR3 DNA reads TGTGCCAGCAGGACAGGGGGAAGGTACACTGAAGCTTTCTTT. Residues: CASRTGGRYTEAFF. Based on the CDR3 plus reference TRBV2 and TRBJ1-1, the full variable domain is EPEVTQTPSHQVTQMGQEVILRCVPISNHLYFYWYRQILGQKVEFLVSFYNNEISEKSEIFDDQFSVERPDGSNFTLKIRSTKLEDSAMYFCASRTGGRYTEAFFGQGTRLTVV.